This TCR beta chain was sequenced for a study of OX40 agonist ivuxolimab in advanced cancers. Points from the study as a whole: The CD4+ and CD8+ T cells in the blood had expanded clonally by week 6 at 0.1 to 3.0 mg/kg.

This CDR3 region has 17 residues. CDR1 is MRHNA and CDR2 is SNTAGT in the germline V gene. V lost 4 bases and J 4 bases, leaving 19 bases between the germline ends. With regard to this clone: The antigen remains unidentified.

Produced via immunoSEQ multiplex PCR; TCRdb's table is partial and in-frame only. The sample carries tens of thousands of clones, 82% recorded once. This sample comprised CD4+ or CD8+ T cells sorted from blood, obtained in a trial of the OX40 agonist ivuxolimab. The genes are TRBV6-4 and TRBJ2-2; possibly TRBD2 for D (7 bases). The TCR comes from an adult with an advanced solid tumor such as melanoma, head and neck, liver or kidney cancer. The CDR3 region is CASSAAGASGSTGELFF. The CDR3 bases are TGTGCCAGCAGTGCGGCAGGGGCTAGCGGAAGCACCGGGGAGCTGTTTTTT.